The entry below describes one T cell receptor (beta chain). This entry comes from a study of blood T cell repertoires in COVID-19. Study at large: Whether acute or convalescent, the COVID-19 samples came from the United States, Italy and Spain.

In the original workflow: Reference gene primer amplification yielded estimated nucleated cell counts. The method was immunoSEQ multiplex PCR; TCRdb's version includes in-frame clones alone and lacks a portion of them. V and J calls and clone size are those listed in that table; D and trimming were worked out from the DNA. Altogether 90,000 to 120,000 clones are present, 91% being singletons, with the ten largest covering around 5.8%. Sequences were obtained from peripheral blood. This clonotype was obtained from a human donor in a cohort sampled during active COVID-19.

In nucleotides, the CDR3 is TGTGCCAGCAGTTTAGGTCCAGGGGGCGATTCACCCCTCCACTTT. Translated: CASSLGPGGDSPLHF. The rearrangement uses TRBV28 and TRBJ1-6, with 8 nucleotides matching TRBD1. The CDR3 spans 15 residues. Unmatched junction bases numbered 5, after V lost 2 bases and J lost 8 bases. Looked up from germline, CDR1 is MDHEN and CDR2 is SYDVKM.